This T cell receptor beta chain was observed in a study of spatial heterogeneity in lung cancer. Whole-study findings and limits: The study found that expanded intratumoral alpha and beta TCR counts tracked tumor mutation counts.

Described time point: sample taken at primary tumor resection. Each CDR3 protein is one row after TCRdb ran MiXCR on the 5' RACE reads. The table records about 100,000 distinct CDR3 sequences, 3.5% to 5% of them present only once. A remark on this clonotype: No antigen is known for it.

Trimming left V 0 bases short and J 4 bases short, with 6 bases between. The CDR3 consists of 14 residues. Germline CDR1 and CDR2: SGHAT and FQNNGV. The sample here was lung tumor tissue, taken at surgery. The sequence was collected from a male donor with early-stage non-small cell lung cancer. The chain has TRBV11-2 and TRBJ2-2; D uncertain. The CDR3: CASSLERITGELFF. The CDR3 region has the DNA TGTGCCAGCAGCTTAGAGCGGATCACCGGGGAGCTGTTTTTT. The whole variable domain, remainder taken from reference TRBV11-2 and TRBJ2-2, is EAGVAQSPRYKIIEKRQSVAFWCNPISGHATLYWYQQILGQGPKLLIQFQNNGVVDDSQLPKDRFSAERLKGVDSTLKIQPAKLEDSAVYLCASSLERITGELFFGEGSRLTVL.